This record covers a single TCR beta chain. Original processing notes: Reference gene primer amplification gave estimated nucleated cell counts. The protocol was immunoSEQ multiplex PCR, while the TCRdb copy is restricted to in-frame clones and leaves out a portion. Clone size and the V and J calls come from that table; the DNA yielded D and trimming. The sample holds 150,000 to 190,000 clones, about 85% seen once. Germline loops: CDR1 SGHRS, CDR2 YFSETQ. V trimming: 5 bases; J trimming: 1 base; junction bases outside the gene matches: 4. There are 15 residues in the CDR3. The sample originates from a study of blood T cell repertoires in COVID-19. About the research overall: Sites in the United States, Italy and Spain provided acute and convalescent COVID-19 samples. T cells, B-cell-depleted T cells, or PBMCs supplied cDNA or gDNA.

Patients from Seattle were sampled longitudinally, starting during active infection. The receptor comes from a woman aged 55-70 years with COVID-19, enrolled during active disease. The V and J genes are TRBV5-1 and TRBJ2-5; the match to TRBD2 covers 11 bases. Source material: peripheral blood. CDR3 loop: CASRYGLAGQETQYF. The CDR3 DNA follows: TGCGCCAGCAGGTACGGACTAGCGGGCCAAGAGACCCAGTACTTC.